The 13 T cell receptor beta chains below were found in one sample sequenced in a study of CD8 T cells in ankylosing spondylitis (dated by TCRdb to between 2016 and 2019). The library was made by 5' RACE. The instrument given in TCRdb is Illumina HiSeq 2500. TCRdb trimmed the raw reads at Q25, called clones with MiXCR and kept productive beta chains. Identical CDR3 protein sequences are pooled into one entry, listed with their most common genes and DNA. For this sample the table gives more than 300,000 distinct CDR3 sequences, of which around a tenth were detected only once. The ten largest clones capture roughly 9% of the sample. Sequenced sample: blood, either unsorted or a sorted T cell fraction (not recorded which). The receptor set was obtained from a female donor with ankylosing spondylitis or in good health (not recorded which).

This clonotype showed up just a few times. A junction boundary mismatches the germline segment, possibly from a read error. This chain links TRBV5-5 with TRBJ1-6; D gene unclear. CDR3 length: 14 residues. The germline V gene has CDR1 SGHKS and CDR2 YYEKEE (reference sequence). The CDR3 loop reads CASTLRPAGSPLHF. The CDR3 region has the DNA TGTGCCAGCACCTTGCGTCCTGCGGGTTCACCCCTCCACTTT.

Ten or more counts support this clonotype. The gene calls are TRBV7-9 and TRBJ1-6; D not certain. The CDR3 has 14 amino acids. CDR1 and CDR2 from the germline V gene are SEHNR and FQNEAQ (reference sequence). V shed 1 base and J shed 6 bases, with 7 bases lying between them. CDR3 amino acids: CASSLGGFNSPLHF. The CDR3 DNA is TGTGCCAGCAGCTTAGGAGGGTTTAATTCACCCCTCCACTTT.

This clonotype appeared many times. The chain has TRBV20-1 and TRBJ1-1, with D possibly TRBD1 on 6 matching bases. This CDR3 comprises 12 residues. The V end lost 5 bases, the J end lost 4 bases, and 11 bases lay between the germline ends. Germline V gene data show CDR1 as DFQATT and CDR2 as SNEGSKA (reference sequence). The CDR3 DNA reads TGCAGTGCTTGGGGGGCGGGCACTGAAGCTTTCTTT. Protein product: CSAWGAGTEAFF.

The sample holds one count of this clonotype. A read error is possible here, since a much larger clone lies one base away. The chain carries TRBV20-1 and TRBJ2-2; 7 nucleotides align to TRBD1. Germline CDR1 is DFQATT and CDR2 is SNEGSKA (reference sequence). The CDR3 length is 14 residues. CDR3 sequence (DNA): TGCTGTGCTAGAGTGGCAGGGGGTATCGGGGAGCTGTTTTTT. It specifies CCARVAGGIGELFF.

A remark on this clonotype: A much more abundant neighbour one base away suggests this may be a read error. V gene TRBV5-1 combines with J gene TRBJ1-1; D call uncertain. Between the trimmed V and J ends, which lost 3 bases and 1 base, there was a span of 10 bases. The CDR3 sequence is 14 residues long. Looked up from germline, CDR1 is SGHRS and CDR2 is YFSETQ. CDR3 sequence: CASSWNPENTEAFF. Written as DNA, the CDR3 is TGCGCCAGCAGCTGGAATCCCGAGAACACTGAAGCTTTCTTT.

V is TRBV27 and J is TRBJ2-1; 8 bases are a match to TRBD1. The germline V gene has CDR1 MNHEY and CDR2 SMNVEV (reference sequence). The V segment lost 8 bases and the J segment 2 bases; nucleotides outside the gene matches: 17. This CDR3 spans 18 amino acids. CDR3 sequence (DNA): TGTGCCAGCTCCCGAAGTCAGGGGGCGTCTAGGCCCTACAATGAGCAGTTCTTC. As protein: CASSRSQGASRPYNEQFF.

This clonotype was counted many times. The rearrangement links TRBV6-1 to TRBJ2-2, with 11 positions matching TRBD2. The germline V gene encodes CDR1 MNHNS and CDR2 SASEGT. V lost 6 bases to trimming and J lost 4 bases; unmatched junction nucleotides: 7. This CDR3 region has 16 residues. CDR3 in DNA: TGTGCCAGCAGAGCCGGGACTAGCGGCATCACCGGGGAGCTGTTTTTT. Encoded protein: CASRAGTSGITGELFF.

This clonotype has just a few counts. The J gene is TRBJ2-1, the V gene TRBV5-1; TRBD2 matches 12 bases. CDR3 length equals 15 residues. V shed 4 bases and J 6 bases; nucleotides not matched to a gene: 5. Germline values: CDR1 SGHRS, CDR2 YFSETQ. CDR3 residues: CASSRGLAGSNEQFF. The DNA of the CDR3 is TGCGCCAGCAGCAGGGGACTAGCGGGTTCCAATGAGCAGTTCTTC. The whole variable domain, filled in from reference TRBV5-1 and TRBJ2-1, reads KAGVTQTPRYLIKTRGQQVTLSCSPISGHRSVSWYQQTPGQGLQFLFEYFSETQRNKGNFPGRFSGRQFSNSRSEMNVSTLELGDSALYLCASSRGLAGSNEQFFGPGTRLTVL.

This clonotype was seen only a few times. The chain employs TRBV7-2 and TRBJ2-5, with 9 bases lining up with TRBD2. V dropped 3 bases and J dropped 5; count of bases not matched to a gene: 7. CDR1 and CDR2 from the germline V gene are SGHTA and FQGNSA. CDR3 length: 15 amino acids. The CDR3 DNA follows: TGTGCCAGCAGCTTTAGCGGGAGTAGTAGGGAGACCCAGTACTTC. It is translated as CASSFSGSSRETQYF.

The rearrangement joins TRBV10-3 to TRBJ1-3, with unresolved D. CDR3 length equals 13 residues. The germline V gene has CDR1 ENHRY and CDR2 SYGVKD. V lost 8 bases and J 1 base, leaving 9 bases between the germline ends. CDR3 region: CAISGSSGNTIYF. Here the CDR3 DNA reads TGTGCCATCTCGGGCTCATCTGGAAACACCATATATTTT.

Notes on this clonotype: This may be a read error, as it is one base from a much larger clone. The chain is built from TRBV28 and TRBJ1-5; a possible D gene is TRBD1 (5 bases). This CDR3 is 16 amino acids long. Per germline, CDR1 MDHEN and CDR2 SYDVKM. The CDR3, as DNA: TGTGTCAGCAGTTTAACCCCCAGGGTTAGCAATCAGCCCCAGCATTTT. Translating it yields CVSSLTPRVSNQPQHF.

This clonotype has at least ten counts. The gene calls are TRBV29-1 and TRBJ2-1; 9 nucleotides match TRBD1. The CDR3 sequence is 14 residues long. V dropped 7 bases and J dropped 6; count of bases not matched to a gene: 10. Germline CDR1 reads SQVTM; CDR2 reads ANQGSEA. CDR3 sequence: CSGGRTGVVNEQFF. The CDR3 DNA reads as TGCAGCGGGGGGCGGACAGGGGTGGTCAATGAGCAGTTCTTC.

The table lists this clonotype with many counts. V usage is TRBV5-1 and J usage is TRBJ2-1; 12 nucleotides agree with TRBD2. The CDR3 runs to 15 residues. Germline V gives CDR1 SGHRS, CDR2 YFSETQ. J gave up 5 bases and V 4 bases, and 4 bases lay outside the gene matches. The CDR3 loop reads CASSLLAGGNNEQFF. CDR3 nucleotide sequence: TGCGCCAGCAGCCTTCTAGCGGGGGGGAACAATGAGCAGTTCTTC.